This record concerns one T cell receptor beta chain sequence. Antigen: not known. The sample is drawn from a study of T cell clonotyping in hematopoietic cell transplantation. Broader study findings: Broader posttransplant TCR repertoire diversity was predicted by graft donor and pretransplant recipient Inverse Simpson Index values. At the given depth, recipient repertoires were over 95% de novo clonotypes. Pathologically expanded recipient clonotypes increased progressively from day 30 to day 180 as diversity fell. Cells were unsorted, so CD4 and CD8 contributions were not separated.

The data were produced by immunoSEQ multiplex PCR, yet TCRdb's version contains in-frame clones alone and is incomplete. The sample carries some 40,000 clones, less than 95% recorded once. This CDR3 is 13 amino acids long. V lost 3 bases and J 8 bases, leaving 13 bases between the germline ends. Germline-derived CDR1 and CDR2 are SGDLS and YYNGEE. The rearrangement uses TRBV9 and TRBJ2-3; D possibly corresponds to TRBD2 (5 bases). Sequencing was carried out using peripheral blood mononuclear cells. The clonotype was recovered from a woman aged 50 to 60 in good health. Some clones in this sample may be carry-over from other donors' samples. The CDR3 bases are TGTGCCAGCAGCGGAGAAGTTCGGGGTACGCAGTATTTT. It codes for CASSGEVRGTQYF.